The 6 T cell receptor beta chains given below trace back to one sample, sequenced in a study of T cells after yellow fever vaccination (dated by TCRdb to between 2018 and 2021). The meaning of the sample's treatment or condition label: live attenuated yellow fever vaccine strain. Libraries were made using 5' RACE. Sequenced using an Illumina HiSeq 2500. TCRdb took the public reads, trimmed them with fastp at Q25, ran MiXCR for clone calling and kept in-frame beta chains. When rows share a CDR3 protein, they turn into one entry using the most common DNA and genes. This sample lists around 400,000 distinct CDR3 sequences; around 10% were detected once. The top ten constitute about 17% of the sample. The starting material was PBMCs, obtained on the day of the first yellow fever vaccination. The receptors were sampled from a young man who received the YFV17D yellow fever vaccine.

This clonotype occurred a few times. The chain is built from TRBV5-4 and TRBJ1-1; no clear D gene. Germline values: CDR1 SGHNT, CDR2 YYREEE (reference sequence). V gave up 3 bases and J gave up 2 bases, with 11 bases separating them. The CDR3 has 14 residues. The CDR3 spells CASSSLGINTEAFF. In nucleotides, the CDR3 is TGTGCCAGCAGCTCCCTCGGGATAAACACTGAAGCTTTCTTT.

This clonotype was seen a few times. The rearrangement joins TRBV10-3 to TRBJ2-1; D unresolved. The V end was cut by 6 bases, the J end by 2 bases, with 14 bases between. Germline lookup yields CDR1 ENHRY and CDR2 SYGVKD. The CDR3 is made up of 15 amino acids. CDR3 residues: CAIREATSAYNEQFF. CDR3 sequence (DNA): TGTGCCATCAGAGAAGCCACGTCCGCCTACAATGAGCAGTTCTTC.

The CDR3 region is CASSLTAGSDTQYF. The CDR3 DNA follows: TGTGCCAGCAGCCTCACCGCGGGGTCAGATACGCAGTATTTT. The gene calls are TRBV3-1 and TRBJ2-3; the D gene is possibly TRBD2 (6 bases). The CDR3 runs 14 residues. The V gene lost 4 bases and the J gene lost 4 bases, with 12 bases spanning the gap. Per germline, CDR1 LGHDT and CDR2 YNNKEL (reference sequence).

The gene calls are TRBV4-3 and TRBJ1-5; a possible D gene is TRBD1 (6 bases). The length of the CDR3 is 14 residues. The germline V gene has CDR1 LGHNA and CDR2 YSLEER. Trimming took 1 base from V and 6 from J, leaving 10 bases between them. CDR3 bases: TGCGCCAGCAGCCAAGTCACAGGGACTCAGCCCCAGCATTTT. Protein: CASSQVTGTQPQHF.

This clonotype was counted once. This rearrangement joins TRBV28 to TRBJ2-1, with D perhaps matching TRBD1 or TRBD2 (6 bases each). The germline gives CDR1 MDHEN, CDR2 SYDVKM. V was shortened by 0 bases and J by 5 bases, with 14 bases between the two germline ends. This CDR3 is built from 16 residues. CDR3 nucleotides: TGTGCCAGCAGTTTATGGACGGGGGCCCCCCACAATGAGCAGTTCTTC. It translates to CASSLWTGAPHNEQFF.

This rearrangement joins TRBV7-9 to TRBJ2-6; no clear D. This CDR3 region has 11 residues. Germline lookup yields CDR1 SEHNR and CDR2 FQNEAQ (reference sequence). The ends were cut back, 1 base at V and 11 bases at J, with 3 bases in the middle. The CDR3 is CASSLVDVLTF. CDR3 bases: TGTGCCAGCAGCTTAGTTGACGTCCTGACTTTC.